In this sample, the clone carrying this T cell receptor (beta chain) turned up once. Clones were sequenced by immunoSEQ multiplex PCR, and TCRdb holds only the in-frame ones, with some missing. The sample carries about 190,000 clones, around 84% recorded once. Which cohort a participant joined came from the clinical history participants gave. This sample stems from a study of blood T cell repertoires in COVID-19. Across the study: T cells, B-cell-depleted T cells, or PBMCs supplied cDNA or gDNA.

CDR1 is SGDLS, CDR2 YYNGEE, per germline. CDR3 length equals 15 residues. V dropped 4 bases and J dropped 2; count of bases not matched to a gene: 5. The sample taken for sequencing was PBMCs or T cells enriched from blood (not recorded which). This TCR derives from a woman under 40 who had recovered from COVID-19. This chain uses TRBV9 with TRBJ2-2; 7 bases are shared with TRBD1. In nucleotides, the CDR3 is TGTGCCAGCAGCCTCGGGGACAGAAACACCGGGGAGCTGTTTTTT. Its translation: CASSLGDRNTGELFF.